These T cell receptor beta chains were read from a single sample in a study of cytomegalovirus exposure and HLA in healthy donors. The repertoire was sequenced with immunoSEQ multiplex PCR; TCRdb's copy has only in-frame clones and lacks some. Found here are roughly 90,000 clones, 85% to 90% of them singletons; the top ten hold about 2.5%. Material for sequencing was PBMCs. The receptor set was obtained from a man aged 18-30 years in good health and CMV-seronegative. The CDR3 runs from the conserved cysteine through the conserved F or W. The order of the fields is clone size, D gene, CDR3 length, J gene, V gene, CDR3 DNA, CDR3 protein. D genes are given only for firm matches. Some rows mark clone size as missing; the rest say once, few, many or name a class of expanded clone.

NA TRBD1 14 TRBJ1-1 TRBV7-2 TGTGCCAGCAGGAGGGACAGGGGGTCCACTGAAGCTTTCTTT CASRRDRGSTEAFF
NA TRBD2 15 TRBJ2-5 TRBV28 TGTGCCAGCAGGTTAGCGGGAGGGCCTTGGGAGACCCAGTACTTC CASRLAGGPWETQYF
NA TRBD2 14 TRBJ2-3 TRBV18 TGTGCCAGCTCACCACTGGTAGCGGGAGATACGCAGTATTTT CASSPLVAGDTQYF
NA NA 13 TRBJ1-2 TRBV25-1 TGTGCCAGCAGTCAAACAGCTAACTATGGCTACACCTTC CASSQTANYGYTF
NA NA 13 TRBJ2-5 TRBV29-1 TGCAGCCACTCTGGGGGGTTTAAGGAGACCCAGTACTTC CSHSGGFKETQYF
NA TRBD1 15 TRBJ1-2 TRBV11-1 TGTGCCAGCAGCAGGACGGGGACAGCTAACTATGGCTACACCTTC CASSRTGTANYGYTF
once NA 13 TRBJ2-1 TRBV5-6 TGTGCCAGCAGTTATTACTCGGAGGCGGCGCAGTTCTTC CASSYYSEAAQFF
NA NA 11 TRBJ2-7 TRBV5-1 TGCGCCAGCAGCTCCTACTACGAGCAGTACTTC CASSSYYEQYF
NA NA 13 TRBJ2-1 TRBV7-9 TGTGCCAGCAGCTTTAGAATCGGGAATGAGCAGTTCTTC CASSFRIGNEQFF
NA NA 16 TRBJ1-5 TRBV28 TGTGCCAGCACTAACCATCCCCGGACAGCCGGGCAGCCCCAGCATTTT CASTNHPRTAGQPQHF
NA TRBD1 14 TRBJ2-4 TRBV7-9 TGTGCCAGCAGCTCAAACAGGGGCCAAAACATTCAGTACTTC CASSSNRGQNIQYF
NA TRBD1 16 TRBJ2-6 TRBV28 TGTGCCAGCAGGAGACAGGGTGGCTCTGGGGCCAACGTCCTGACTTTC CASRRQGGSGANVLTF
NA NA 14 TRBJ1-1 TRBV6-6 TGTGCCAGCAGTTACTCCCGACAGAACACTGAAGCTTTCTTT CASSYSRQNTEAFF
NA TRBD1 13 TRBJ2-2 TRBV30 TGTGCCTGGATAGGGGGCGTAGGCGGGGAGCTGTTTTTT CAWIGGVGGELFF
few NA 16 TRBJ2-4 TRBV6-5 TGTGCCAGCAGTTACCCGGACATGATAGCCAAAAACATTCAGTACTTC CASSYPDMIAKNIQYF
NA TRBD1 13 TRBJ2-7 TRBV5-1 TGCGCCAGCAGCTTCGGGACAGGGTACGAGCAGTACTTC CASSFGTGYEQYF
NA NA 13 TRBJ1-6 TRBV28 TGTGCCAGTTCGAGACTGATTAATTCACCCCTCCACTTT CASSRLINSPLHF
NA NA 19 TRBJ2-1 TRBV7-2 TGTGCCAGCAGCTTGGTCGGCAGGAAACAACTAGGAGGGCCTAATGAGCAGTTCTTC CASSLVGRKQLGGPNEQFF
NA NA 16 TRBJ1-2 TRBV10-3 TGTGCCATCAGTGAAAGGATCGGGAGGGCATCCTATGGCTACACCTTC CAISERIGRASYGYTF
once TRBD1 16 TRBJ2-7 TRBV7-2 TGTGCCAGCAGCTTAGCGGGGACAGGGGGCAAATACGAGCAGTACTTC CASSLAGTGGKYEQYF
once TRBD1 15 TRBJ2-5 TRBV2 TGTGCCAGCAGTGAAGCGCTACAGGGGCTAGAGACCCAGTACTTC CASSEALQGLETQYF
NA NA 14 TRBJ2-5 TRBV5-4 TGTGCCAGCAGCTTTATGTCCCAGGGCGAGACCCAGTACTTC CASSFMSQGETQYF
NA NA 19 TRBJ2-1 TRBV7-2 TGTGCCAGCAGCACTTCGGCCCTTAGGAGTAGTGCACCCTCGGGTGAGCAGTTCTTC CASSTSALRSSAPSGEQFF
NA NA 16 TRBJ1-4 TRBV4-2 TGTGCCAGCAGCCAAGATTCTGAGGTTCTGAATGAAAAACTGTTTTTT CASSQDSEVLNEKLFF
NA NA 12 TRBJ2-1 TRBV25-1 TGTGCCAGCAGTGCGCGGGACTATGAGCAGTTCTTC CASSARDYEQFF
NA NA 16 TRBJ1-1 TRBV7-9 TGTGCCAGCAGCCCTCGAACAGGGACATTGAACACTGAAGCTTTCTTT CASSPRTGTLNTEAFF
NA NA 16 TRBJ2-2 TRBV7-9 TGTGCCAGCAGCCGGACAGTCCGAGGGGACACCGGGGAGCTGTTTTTT CASSRTVRGDTGELFF
NA TRBD2 19 TRBJ2-5 TRBV7-9 TGTGCCAGCAGCTTAGGGCCGGGACTAGCGGGAGGGTACCAAGAGACCCAGTACTTC CASSLGPGLAGGYQETQYF
once NA 14 TRBJ2-7 TRBV7-2 TGTGCCAGCAGCCCCCAGGGGATGTTGCACGAGCAGTACTTC CASSPQGMLHEQYF